These T cell receptor beta chains were read from a single sample in a study of preoperative IRX-2 immunotherapy in early breast cancer. Sequencing used immunoSEQ multiplex PCR; TCRdb keeps in-frame clones, though not all of them. The sample holds under 25,000 clones, 70% to 90% seen once. This specimen consisted of lymph node tissue, obtained after IRX-2 immunotherapy. Receptors were obtained from a human donor with breast cancer. Both conserved end residues are part of each CDR3. Fields, in order: clone size, D gene, J gene, V gene, CDR3 DNA, CDR3 protein. D genes are given only for firm matches. Some rows mark clone size as missing; the rest say once, few, many or name a class of expanded clone.

abundance: .
d_gene: TRBD1
j_gene: TRBJ2-3
v_gene: TRBV15
CDR3nt: TGTGCCACCAGCAGAGCTAGGGGGCAAACAGATACGCAGTATTTT
CDR3aa: CATSRARGQTDTQYF

abundance: .
d_gene: TRBD2
j_gene: TRBJ2-7
v_gene: TRBV10-2
CDR3nt: TGCGCCAGCATTTCGGGACTAGCGCGGCCCTCCTACGAGCAGTACTTC
CDR3aa: CASISGLARPSYEQYF

abundance: .
d_gene: .
j_gene: TRBJ2-7
v_gene: TRBV10-1
CDR3nt: TGCGCCAGCAGTGACCTTTACGAGCAGTACTTC
CDR3aa: CASSDLYEQYF

abundance: .
d_gene: .
j_gene: TRBJ1-1
v_gene: TRBV16
CDR3nt: TGTGCCAGCAGCCATGATAGGGGAGCTTTCTTT
CDR3aa: CASSHDRGAFF

abundance: few
d_gene: .
j_gene: TRBJ1-5
v_gene: TRBV6-8
CDR3nt: TGTGCCAGCAAAATCAGGGAATATAGCAATCAGCCCCAGCATTTT
CDR3aa: CASKIREYSNQPQHF

abundance: once
d_gene: .
j_gene: TRBJ2-7
v_gene: TRBV23-1
CDR3nt: TGCGCCAGCAGCTTAGCCAGGGTTCGAGAGCAGTACTTC
CDR3aa: CASSLARVREQYF

abundance: .
d_gene: .
j_gene: TRBJ2-7
v_gene: TRBV28
CDR3nt: TGTGCCAGCAGTTTAAACCCGCCGTTTACCGAGCAGTACTTC
CDR3aa: CASSLNPPFTEQYF

abundance: .
d_gene: TRBD1
j_gene: TRBJ2-3
v_gene: TRBV6-8
CDR3nt: TGTGCCAGCAGTAAAAGACAGGGGGCAGATACGCAGTATTTT
CDR3aa: CASSKRQGADTQYF

abundance: .
d_gene: .
j_gene: TRBJ1-1
v_gene: TRBV29-1
CDR3nt: TGCAGCGTTGAAGTTCAATGGCCCCCCTTTGGGTTTTTT
CDR3aa: CSVEVQWPPFGFF

abundance: .
d_gene: .
j_gene: TRBJ1-5
v_gene: TRBV6-8
CDR3nt: TGTGCCAGCGGGTTTCGGGGACAGCCCCAGCATTTT
CDR3aa: CASGFRGQPQHF

abundance: .
d_gene: .
j_gene: TRBJ2-3
v_gene: TRBV10-2
CDR3nt: TGCGCCAGCAGCCCTGCGAGCGAGACAGATACGCAGTATTTT
CDR3aa: CASSPASETDTQYF

abundance: .
d_gene: .
j_gene: TRBJ2-5
v_gene: TRBV30
CDR3nt: TGTGCCTACTCTTTTTCCAGGGGAGCGGGCGAGACCCAGTACTTC
CDR3aa: CAYSFSRGAGETQYF

abundance: .
d_gene: TRBD1
j_gene: TRBJ1-4
v_gene: TRBV28
CDR3nt: TGTGCCAGCAGTCCCGGGACAGGGTATGAAAAACTGTTTTTT
CDR3aa: CASSPGTGYEKLFF

abundance: .
d_gene: .
j_gene: TRBJ2-7
v_gene: TRBV19
CDR3nt: TGTGCCAGTAGTATTCGGGGGGCGGATGAAGAGCAGTACTTC
CDR3aa: CASSIRGADEEQYF

abundance: .
d_gene: TRBD1
j_gene: TRBJ1-2
v_gene: TRBV30
CDR3nt: TGTGCCTGGAAAACCGGGACAGAGAACTATGGCTACACCTTC
CDR3aa: CAWKTGTENYGYTF

abundance: .
d_gene: .
j_gene: TRBJ1-5
v_gene: TRBV12-5
CDR3nt: TGTGCTAGTGGTTCCGGGACGCATCAGCCCCAGCATTTT
CDR3aa: CASGSGTHQPQHF

abundance: .
d_gene: TRBD1
j_gene: TRBJ1-1
v_gene: TRBV18
CDR3nt: TGTGCCAGCTCACCAGGACAGGGCGGCCACACTGAAGCTTTCTTT
CDR3aa: CASSPGQGGHTEAFF

abundance: .
d_gene: TRBD2
j_gene: TRBJ2-1
v_gene: TRBV11-3
CDR3nt: TGTGCCAGCAGCTCTTATGGGAGGGCCCAGAATGAGCAGTTCTTC
CDR3aa: CASSSYGRAQNEQFF

abundance: .
d_gene: TRBD1
j_gene: TRBJ1-2
v_gene: TRBV6-8
CDR3nt: TGTGCCAGCAGTGCCGGGACAGGGGGCGGCTATGGCTACACCTTC
CDR3aa: CASSAGTGGGYGYTF

abundance: .
d_gene: .
j_gene: TRBJ2-7
v_gene: TRBV19
CDR3nt: TGTGCCAGTAGTATCAGGGCCCTAGGCTACGAGCAGTACTTC
CDR3aa: CASSIRALGYEQYF

abundance: .
d_gene: .
j_gene: TRBJ2-5
v_gene: TRBV12-5
CDR3nt: TGTGCTAGTGCCCTGGGGGGGGGCCTGGAGACCCAGTACTTC
CDR3aa: CASALGGGLETQYF

abundance: .
d_gene: TRBD1
j_gene: TRBJ2-7
v_gene: TRBV30
CDR3nt: TGTGCCTGGAAACAGGGGACCTACGAGCAGTACTTC
CDR3aa: CAWKQGTYEQYF

abundance: .
d_gene: .
j_gene: TRBJ1-1
v_gene: TRBV18
CDR3nt: TGTGCCAGCTCACGGTCGTGGGGGGAAACTGAAGCTTTCTTT
CDR3aa: CASSRSWGETEAFF

abundance: .
d_gene: .
j_gene: TRBJ1-2
v_gene: TRBV15
CDR3nt: TGTGCCACCAGCAGAGATCACCCCAGCCCGAATGGCTACACCTTC
CDR3aa: CATSRDHPSPNGYTF

abundance: .
d_gene: .
j_gene: TRBJ1-5
v_gene: TRBV25-1
CDR3nt: TGTGCCAGCAGTGAATACGGGGACTTTCAGCCCCAGCATTTT
CDR3aa: CASSEYGDFQPQHF